The clone carrying this T cell receptor (beta chain) was observed a few times. The participants were between roughly 18 and 100 years old and came from under 25 US areas. Up to 2 weeks before entering the study, exposed participants had met a COVID-19 case. This sample stems from a study of blood T cell repertoires in COVID-19. Study details: There were acute and convalescent COVID-19 samples, and they came from the United States, Italy and Spain.

CDR1 is LGHDT, CDR2 YNNKEL, per germline (reference sequence). The CDR3 has 14 amino acids. V lost 4 bases and J lost 0, with 8 bases in between. The repertoire was sequenced with immunoSEQ multiplex PCR; TCRdb's copy has only in-frame clones and lacks some. The repertoire holds over 250,000 clones, with about four fifths as singletons. This TCR was recovered from a man aged 35 to 55 who had been exposed to COVID-19. Sequencing was performed on PBMCs or T cells enriched from blood (not recorded which). The chain couples TRBV3-1 (or the pseudogene TRBV3-2) to TRBJ2-3, with D perhaps TRBD2 (6 bases). CDR3 amino acids: CASSLADSTDTQYF. CDR3 nucleotide sequence: TGTGCCAGCAGCCTAGCGGATAGCACAGATACGCAGTATTTT.